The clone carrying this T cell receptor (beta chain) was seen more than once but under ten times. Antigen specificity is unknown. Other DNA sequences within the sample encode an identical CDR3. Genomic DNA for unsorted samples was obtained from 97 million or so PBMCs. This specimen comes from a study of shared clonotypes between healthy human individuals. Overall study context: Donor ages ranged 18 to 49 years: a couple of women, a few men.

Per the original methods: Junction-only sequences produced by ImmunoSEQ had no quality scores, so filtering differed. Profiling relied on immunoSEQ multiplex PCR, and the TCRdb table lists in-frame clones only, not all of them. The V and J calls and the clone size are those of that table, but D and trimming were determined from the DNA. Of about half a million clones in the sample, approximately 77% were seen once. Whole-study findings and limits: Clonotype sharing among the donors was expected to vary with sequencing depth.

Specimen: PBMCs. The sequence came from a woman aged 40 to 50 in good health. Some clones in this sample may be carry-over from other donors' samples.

The CDR3 DNA is TGTGCCAGCAGTTCTAGGGGCTTTAGCTCCTACGAGCAGTACTTC. Its translation is CASSSRGFSSYEQYF. The V gene is TRBV6-6, the J gene TRBJ2-7, with D maybe TRBD1 (5 bases). Germline V gene sequence: CDR1 MNHNY, CDR2 SVGAGI (reference sequence). V was pared by 4 bases and J by 0 bases, with 13 bases between. The CDR3 totals 15 residues.